Below are 16 T cell receptor beta chains sequenced from a single sample in a study of cytomegalovirus exposure and HLA in healthy donors. The PCR used 60 Vbeta and 13 Jbeta primers. Assay: immunoSEQ multiplex PCR; the TCRdb copy retains only in-frame clones and omits some. The sample lists hundreds of thousands of clones; 75% to 85% were seen once. Sequenced: PBMCs. The receptors here all came from a woman aged 55-75 years in good health and CMV-seropositive.

The chain employs TRBV7-2 and TRBJ2-5, with 14 positions matching TRBD2. The V segment lost 5 bases and the J segment 5 bases; nucleotides outside the gene matches: 4. Germline loops: CDR1 SGHTA, CDR2 FQGNSA. CDR3 length: 15 residues. CDR3 protein: CASSIRLAGGETQYF. CDR3 coding DNA: TGTGCCAGCAGCATCAGACTAGCGGGAGGGGAGACCCAGTACTTC.

This chain joins TRBV9 and TRBJ1-1; TRBD1 aligns across 7 bases. The junction had 7 bases not matched to a gene; V was cut back by 2 bases and J by 3 bases. Per the germline V gene, CDR1 is SGDLS and CDR2 is YYNGEE. The CDR3 runs to 15 residues. CDR3 sequence (DNA): TGTGCCAGCAGCGTCCAAGGGGGCGGGTACACTGAAGCTTTCTTT. It codes for CASSVQGGGYTEAFF.

This rearrangement joins TRBV9 to TRBJ1-2; the D gene is possibly TRBD1 (6 bases). The CDR3 totals 13 residues. Germline V gene lookup returns CDR1 SGDLS and CDR2 YYNGEE. V was trimmed by 4 bases and J by 1 base, leaving 8 bases between them. The CDR3 spells CASSQDSNYGYTF. The CDR3 bases are TGTGCCAGCAGCCAGGACAGTAACTATGGCTACACCTTC.

This rearrangement joins TRBV6-5 to TRBJ2-7, with D perhaps TRBD2 (6 bases). CDR3 length equals 14 residues. CDR1 and CDR2 (germline): MNHEY, SVGAGI. V lost 4 bases to trimming and J lost 2 bases, with 12 bases between them. The CDR3 DNA sequence: TGTGCCAGCAGTTCGGGAGAGTTCGCCTACGAGCAGTACTTC. It is translated as CASSSGEFAYEQYF.

This chain joins TRBV6-1 and TRBJ1-2; 7 bases line up with TRBD1. There are 16 residues in the CDR3. Germline V gives CDR1 MNHNS, CDR2 SASEGT. The junction had 5 bases not matched to a gene; V was cut back by 1 base and J by 0 bases. CDR3 region: CASSEEWGQPNYGYTF. CDR3 bases: TGTGCCAGCAGTGAAGAGTGGGGACAGCCTAACTATGGCTACACCTTC.

This clone was picked up a small number of times. The chain employs TRBV5-5 and TRBJ2-1, with TRBD2 as a possible D gene (6 bases). Trimming left V 4 bases short and J 4 bases short, with 15 bases between. Germline CDR1 SGHKS, CDR2 YYEKEE (reference sequence). This CDR3 comprises 15 residues. CDR3 sequence: CASSRDLGGYNEQFF. In DNA form, the CDR3 reads TGTGCCAGCAGCCGGGACTTGGGTGGGTACAATGAGCAGTTCTTC.

V and J are TRBV5-1 and TRBJ2-7; the match to TRBD2 covers 8 bases. The CDR3 length is 17 residues. The V segment lost 4 bases and the J segment 0 bases; nucleotides outside the gene matches: 12. Per germline, CDR1 SGHRS and CDR2 YFSETQ. This chain's CDR3 is CASSRVGSGVSSYEQYF. CDR3 coding DNA: TGCGCCAGCAGCAGGGTCGGTAGCGGGGTTAGCTCCTACGAGCAGTACTTC. The full variable domain, with the rest looked up from reference TRBV5-1 and TRBJ2-7, is KAGVTQTPRYLIKTRGQQVTLSCSPISGHRSVSWYQQTPGQGLQFLFEYFSETQRNKGNFPGRFSGRQFSNSRSEMNVSTLELGDSALYLCASSRVGSGVSSYEQYFGPGTRLTVT.

The rearrangement uses TRBV29-1 and TRBJ1-4, with D hard to call. Germline V gene sequence: CDR1 SQVTM, CDR2 ANQGSEA. CDR3 length: 13 amino acids. The V end lost 7 bases, the J end lost 0 bases, and 9 bases lay between the germline ends. The DNA of the CDR3 is TGCAGCGGCCACAGTGCAACTAATGAAAAACTGTTTTTT. This sequence encodes CSGHSATNEKLFF.

This chain connects TRBV18 to TRBJ1-1, with 12 bases matching TRBD1. The junction had 12 bases not matched to a gene; V was cut back by 6 bases and J by 7 bases. Per the germline V gene, CDR1 is KGHSH and CDR2 is LQKENI. CDR3 size: 16 residues. CDR3 sequence: CASSSTGTGGFGEAFF. For the CDR3, the DNA is TGTGCCAGCTCGAGTACCGGGACAGGGGGCTTTGGTGAAGCTTTCTTT.

The V call is TRBV29-1, the J call TRBJ1-4; D not resolved. CDR3 size: 13 residues. Germline CDR1 and CDR2: SQVTM and ANQGSEA. With 0 bases removed from V and 4 bases from J, the gap between germline ends came to 6 bases. CDR3 in amino acids: CSVEESGNEKLFF. The CDR3 nucleotides are TGCAGCGTTGAAGAAAGCGGTAATGAAAAACTGTTTTTT. The full variable domain, its missing parts supplied by reference TRBV29-1 and TRBJ1-4, is SAVISQKPSRDICQRGTSLTIQCQVDSQVTMMFWYRQQPGQSLTLIATANQGSEATYESGFVIDKFPISRPNLTFSTLTVSNMSPEDSSIYLCSVEESGNEKLFFGSGTQLSVL.

This clone was seen more than once but under ten times. The rearrangement joins TRBV7-9 to TRBJ2-5; 7 bases line up with TRBD1. This CDR3 is built from 13 residues. Germline loops: CDR1 SEHNR, CDR2 FQNEAQ (reference sequence). The V and J ends lost 8 bases and 9 bases, in that order; junction bases with no gene match: 12. The CDR3 here is CASARDSTSAQYF. Here the CDR3 DNA reads TGTGCCAGCGCCCGGGACAGTACGTCGGCCCAGTACTTC. Full variable domain (rest looked up from reference TRBV7-9 and TRBJ2-5): DTGVSQNPRHKITKRGQNVTFRCDPISEHNRLYWYRQTLGQGPEFLTYFQNEAQLEKSRLLSDRFSAERPKGSFSTLEIQRTEQGDSAMYLCASARDSTSAQYFGPGTRLLVL.

This chain joins TRBV27 and TRBJ2-7; 9 nucleotides align to TRBD1. With V trimmed by 5 bases and J by 2 bases, 7 bases remained unmatched. Germline V gene data show CDR1 as MNHEY and CDR2 as SMNVEV (reference sequence). CDR3 length: 15 residues. CDR3 coding DNA: TGTGCCAGCAGTCCTGGGACAGGGAGGACCTACGAGCAGTACTTC. It yields the protein CASSPGTGRTYEQYF.

The chain joins TRBV29-1 to TRBJ2-1; 10 nucleotides agree with TRBD2. The V and J ends lost 7 bases and 3 bases, in that order; junction bases with no gene match: 6. CDR1 and CDR2 (germline): SQVTM, ANQGSEA. The CDR3 length is 14 residues. The CDR3 DNA is TGCAGCGGACTAGCGGGTACCATCTACAATGAGCAGTTCTTC. Translating gives CSGLAGTIYNEQFF.

This chain connects TRBV5-6 to TRBJ1-2, with D uncertain. The CDR3 sequence is 13 residues long. V was trimmed by 4 bases and J by 6 bases, leaving 13 bases between them. Looked up from germline, CDR1 is SGHDT and CDR2 is YYEEEE. Here the CDR3 reads CASSQQLPNGYTF. The CDR3 DNA is TGTGCCAGCAGCCAACAGTTACCTAATGGCTACACCTTC.

The chain has TRBV11-2 and TRBJ1-1; D not certain. CDR1 and CDR2 (germline): SGHAT, FQNNGV. CDR3 length equals 17 residues. V was cut by 2 bases and J by 5 bases, with 21 bases left in between. CDR3 in DNA: TGTGCCAGCAGCTTAAATGGGATAAGCGCAGGAGGGACTGAAGCTTTCTTT. This sequence encodes CASSLNGISAGGTEAFF.

The chain couples TRBV28 to TRBJ2-7, with 10 bases that match TRBD1. CDR3 length equals 16 residues. The ends lost 4 bases at V and 3 bases at J; junction bases unmatched: 9. Germline CDR1 MDHEN, CDR2 SYDVKM. The CDR3 DNA is TGTGCCAGCAGTTCGGGTGGGGACAGGGGTCACTACGAGCAGTACTTC. This sequence encodes CASSSGGDRGHYEQYF.